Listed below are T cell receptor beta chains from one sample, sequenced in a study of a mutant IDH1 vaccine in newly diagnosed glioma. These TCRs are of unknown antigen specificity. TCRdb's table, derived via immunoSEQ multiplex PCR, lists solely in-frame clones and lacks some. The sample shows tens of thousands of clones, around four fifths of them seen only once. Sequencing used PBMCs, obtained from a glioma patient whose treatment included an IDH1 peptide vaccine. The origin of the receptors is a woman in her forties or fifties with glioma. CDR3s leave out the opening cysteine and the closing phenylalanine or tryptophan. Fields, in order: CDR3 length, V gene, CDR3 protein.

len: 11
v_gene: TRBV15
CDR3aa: ATSRDRVETQY

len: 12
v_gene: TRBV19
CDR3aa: ASSPSTGAYEQY

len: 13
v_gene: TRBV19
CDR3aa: ASSIGVQGGEKLF

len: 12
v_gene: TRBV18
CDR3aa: ASSPPARDYEQF

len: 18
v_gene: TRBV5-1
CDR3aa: ASSLKNTLTGESENTEAF

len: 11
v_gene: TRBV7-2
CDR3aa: ASSWGGVETQY

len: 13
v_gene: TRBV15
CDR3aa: ATSRETGRGTEAF

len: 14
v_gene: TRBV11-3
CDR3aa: ASSLDGTRGADTQY

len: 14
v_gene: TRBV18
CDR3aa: ASSLLQGEGNQPQH

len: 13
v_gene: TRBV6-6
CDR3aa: ASSERGRSTDTQY

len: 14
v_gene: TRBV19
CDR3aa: ASSSWTGAAKNIQY

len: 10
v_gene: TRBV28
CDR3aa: ASYDGGQPQH

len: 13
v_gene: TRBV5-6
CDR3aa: ASSLMGDGNQPQH

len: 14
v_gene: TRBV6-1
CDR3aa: ASSAGRGATNEKLF

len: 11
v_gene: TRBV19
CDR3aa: ASMGGNSEKLF

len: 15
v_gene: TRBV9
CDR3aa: ASSVEGQPRSGNTIY

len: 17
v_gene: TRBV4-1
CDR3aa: ASSQDGDRTGTENEKLF

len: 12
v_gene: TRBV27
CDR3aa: ASSSLTKVYEQY

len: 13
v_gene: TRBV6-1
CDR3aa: ASSEGSAATYEQY

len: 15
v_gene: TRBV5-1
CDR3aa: ASSLAPGTVYNSPLH

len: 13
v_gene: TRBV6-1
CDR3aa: ASSVLQTMNTEAF

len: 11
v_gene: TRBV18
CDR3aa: ASSPESNQPQH

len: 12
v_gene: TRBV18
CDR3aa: ASSPQTESTEAF

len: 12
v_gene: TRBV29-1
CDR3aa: SVEGPFRGTEAF

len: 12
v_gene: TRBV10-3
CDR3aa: AIMGDRGNTEAF

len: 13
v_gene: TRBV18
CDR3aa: ASSPSAGAHYGYT

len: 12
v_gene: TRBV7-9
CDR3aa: ASSLGKMNTEAF

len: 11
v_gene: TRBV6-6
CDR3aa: ASSWGDRGTQY

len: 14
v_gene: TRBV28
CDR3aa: ASSEDQGPGANVLT

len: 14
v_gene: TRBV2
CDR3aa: ASSGQGGGSNQPQH

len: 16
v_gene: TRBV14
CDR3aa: ASSQGLVDGVPGNTIY

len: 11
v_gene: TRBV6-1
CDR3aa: ASSEGGLYGYT

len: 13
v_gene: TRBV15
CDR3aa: ATSSDSYSGNTIY

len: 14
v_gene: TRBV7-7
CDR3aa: ASSSLGTTLINEQF

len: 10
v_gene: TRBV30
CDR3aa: AWGLMNTEAF

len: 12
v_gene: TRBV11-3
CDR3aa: ASSFRGSTDTQY

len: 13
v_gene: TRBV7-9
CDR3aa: ASFPEGETSYEQY

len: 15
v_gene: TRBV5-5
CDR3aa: ASSFGLVRGNTGELF

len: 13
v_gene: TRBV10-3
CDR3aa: AISESAQPNQPQH

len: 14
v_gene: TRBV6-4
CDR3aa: ASSDWTGGHTGELF

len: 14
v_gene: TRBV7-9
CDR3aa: ASSFGLALRTDTQY